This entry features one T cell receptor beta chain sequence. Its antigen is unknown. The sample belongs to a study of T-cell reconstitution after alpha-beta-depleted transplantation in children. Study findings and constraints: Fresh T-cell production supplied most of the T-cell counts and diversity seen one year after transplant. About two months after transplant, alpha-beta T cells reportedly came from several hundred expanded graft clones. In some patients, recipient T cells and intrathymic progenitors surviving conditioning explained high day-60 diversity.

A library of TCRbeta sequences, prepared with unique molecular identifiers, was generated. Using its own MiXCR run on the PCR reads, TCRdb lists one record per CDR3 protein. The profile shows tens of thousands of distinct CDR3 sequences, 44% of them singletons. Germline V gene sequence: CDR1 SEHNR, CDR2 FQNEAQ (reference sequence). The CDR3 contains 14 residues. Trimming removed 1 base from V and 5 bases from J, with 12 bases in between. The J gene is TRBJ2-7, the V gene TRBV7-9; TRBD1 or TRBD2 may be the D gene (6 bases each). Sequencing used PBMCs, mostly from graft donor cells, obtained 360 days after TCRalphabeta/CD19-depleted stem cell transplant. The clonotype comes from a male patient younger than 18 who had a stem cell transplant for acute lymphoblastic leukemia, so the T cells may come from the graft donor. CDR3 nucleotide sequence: TGTGCCAGCAGCTTAGAAAGGGGGGTCGACGAGCAGTACTTC. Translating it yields CASSLERGVDEQYF.